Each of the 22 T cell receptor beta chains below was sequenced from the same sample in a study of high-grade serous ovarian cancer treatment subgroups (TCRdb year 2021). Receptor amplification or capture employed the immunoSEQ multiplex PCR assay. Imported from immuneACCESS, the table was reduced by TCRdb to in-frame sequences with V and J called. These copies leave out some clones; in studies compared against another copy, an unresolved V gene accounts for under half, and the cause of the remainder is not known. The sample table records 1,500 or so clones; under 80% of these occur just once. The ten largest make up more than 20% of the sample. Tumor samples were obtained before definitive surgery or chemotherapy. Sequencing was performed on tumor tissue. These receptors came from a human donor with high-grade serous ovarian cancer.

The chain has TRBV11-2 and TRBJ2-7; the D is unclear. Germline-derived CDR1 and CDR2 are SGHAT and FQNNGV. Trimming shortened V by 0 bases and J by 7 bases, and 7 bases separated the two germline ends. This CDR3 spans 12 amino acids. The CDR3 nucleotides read TGTGCCAGCAGCTTAGATTTCAGGGAGCAGTACTTC. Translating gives CASSLDFREQYF.

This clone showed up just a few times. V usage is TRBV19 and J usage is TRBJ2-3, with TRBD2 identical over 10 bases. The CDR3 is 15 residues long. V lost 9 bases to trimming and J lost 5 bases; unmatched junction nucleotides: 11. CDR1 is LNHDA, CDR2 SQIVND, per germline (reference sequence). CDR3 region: CASARTSGGGDTQYF. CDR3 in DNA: TGTGCCAGCGCCCGGACTAGCGGAGGAGGAGATACGCAGTATTTT.

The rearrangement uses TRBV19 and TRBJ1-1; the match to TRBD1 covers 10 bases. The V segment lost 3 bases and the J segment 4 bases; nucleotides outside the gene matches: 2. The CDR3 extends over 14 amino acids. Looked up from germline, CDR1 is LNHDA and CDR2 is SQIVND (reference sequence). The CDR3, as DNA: TGTGCCAGTAGTATCGGACAGGGGGGCACTGAAGCTTTCTTT. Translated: CASSIGQGGTEAFF.

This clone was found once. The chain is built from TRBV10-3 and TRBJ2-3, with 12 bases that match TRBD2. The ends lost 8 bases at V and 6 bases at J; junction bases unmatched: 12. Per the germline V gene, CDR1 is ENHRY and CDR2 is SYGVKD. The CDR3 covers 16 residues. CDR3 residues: CAIRTPSGGARDTQYF. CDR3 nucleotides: TGTGCCATCCGAACCCCTAGCGGGGGGGCCAGGGATACGCAGTATTTT.

The CDR3 DNA is TGTGCCAGCAGTCCGACTAGCGTCACAGATACGCAGTATTTT. Protein: CASSPTSVTDTQYF. This chain joins TRBV25-1 and TRBJ2-3, with 8 positions matching TRBD2. V shed 5 bases, J shed 2 bases, and the junction held 3 bases outside the gene matches. The germline CDR1 and CDR2 sequences are MGHDK and SYGVNS. The CDR3 sequence is 14 residues long.

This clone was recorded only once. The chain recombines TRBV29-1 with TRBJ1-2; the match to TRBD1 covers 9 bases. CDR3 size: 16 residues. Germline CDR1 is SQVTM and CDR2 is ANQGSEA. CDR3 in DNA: TGCTCTACGTCCGGGACAGGGACCGGTCTAAACTATGGCTACACCTTC. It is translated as CSTSGTGTGLNYGYTF.

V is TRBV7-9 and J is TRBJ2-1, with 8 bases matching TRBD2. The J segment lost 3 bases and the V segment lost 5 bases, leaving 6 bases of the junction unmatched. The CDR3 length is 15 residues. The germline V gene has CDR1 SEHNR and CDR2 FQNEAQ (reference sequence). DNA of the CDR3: TGTGCCAGCAGCACCGGGACTAGTGGCTACAATGAGCAGTTCTTC. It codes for CASSTGTSGYNEQFF.

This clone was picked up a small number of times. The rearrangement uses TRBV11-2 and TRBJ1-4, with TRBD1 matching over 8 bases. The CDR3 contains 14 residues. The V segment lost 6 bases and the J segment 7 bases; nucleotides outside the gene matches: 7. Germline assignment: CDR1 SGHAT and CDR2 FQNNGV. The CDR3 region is CASSPGTGPEKLFF. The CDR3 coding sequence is TGTGCCAGCAGTCCCGGGACAGGTCCTGAAAAACTGTTTTTT.

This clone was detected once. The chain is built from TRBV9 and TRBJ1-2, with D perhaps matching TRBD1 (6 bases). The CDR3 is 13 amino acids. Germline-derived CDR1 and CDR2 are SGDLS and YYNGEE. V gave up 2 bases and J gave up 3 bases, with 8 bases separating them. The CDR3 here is CASSVGGDYGYTF. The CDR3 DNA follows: TGTGCCAGCAGCGTGGGGGGCGACTATGGCTACACCTTC.

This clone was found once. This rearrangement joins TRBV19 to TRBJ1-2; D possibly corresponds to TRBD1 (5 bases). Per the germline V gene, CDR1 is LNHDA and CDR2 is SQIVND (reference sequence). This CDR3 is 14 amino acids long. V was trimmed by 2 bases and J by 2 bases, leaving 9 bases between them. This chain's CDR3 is CASSIPAGNYGYTF. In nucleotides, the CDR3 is TGTGCCAGTAGTATACCGGCAGGGAACTATGGCTACACCTTC.

CDR3 DNA: TGCGCCAGCAGCCAAGATCAGGGGTTGAACACCGGGGAGCTGTTTTTT. Amino acids: CASSQDQGLNTGELFF. This chain connects TRBV4-3 to TRBJ2-2; the D gene is possibly TRBD1 (6 bases). Germline loops: CDR1 LGHNA, CDR2 YSLEER. The CDR3 has 16 amino acids. V was pared by 0 bases and J by 1 base, with 9 bases between.

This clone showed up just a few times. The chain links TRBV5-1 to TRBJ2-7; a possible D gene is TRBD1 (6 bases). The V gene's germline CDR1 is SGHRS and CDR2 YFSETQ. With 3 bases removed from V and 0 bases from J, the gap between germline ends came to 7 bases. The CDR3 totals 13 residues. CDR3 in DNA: TGCGCCAGCAGCTCGGACAGCTCCTACGAGCAGTACTTC. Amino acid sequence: CASSSDSSYEQYF.

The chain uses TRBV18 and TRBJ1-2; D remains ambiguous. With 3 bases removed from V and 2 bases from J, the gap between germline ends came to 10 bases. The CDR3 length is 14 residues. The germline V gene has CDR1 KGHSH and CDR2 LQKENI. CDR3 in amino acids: CASSPAERNYGYTF. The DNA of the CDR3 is TGTGCCAGCTCACCTGCAGAAAGAAACTATGGCTACACCTTC.

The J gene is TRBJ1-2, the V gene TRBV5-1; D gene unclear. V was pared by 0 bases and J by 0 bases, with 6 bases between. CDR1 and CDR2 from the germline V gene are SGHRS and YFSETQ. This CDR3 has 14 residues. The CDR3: CASSLGPPNYGYTF. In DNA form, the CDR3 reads TGCGCCAGCAGCTTGGGACCACCTAACTATGGCTACACCTTC.

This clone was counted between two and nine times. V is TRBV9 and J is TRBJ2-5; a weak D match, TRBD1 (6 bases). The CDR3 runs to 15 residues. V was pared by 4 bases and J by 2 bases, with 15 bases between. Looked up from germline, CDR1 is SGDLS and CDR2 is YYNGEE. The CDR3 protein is CASSLWTAPQETQYF. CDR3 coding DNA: TGTGCCAGCAGCCTCTGGACAGCTCCACAAGAGACCCAGTACTTC.

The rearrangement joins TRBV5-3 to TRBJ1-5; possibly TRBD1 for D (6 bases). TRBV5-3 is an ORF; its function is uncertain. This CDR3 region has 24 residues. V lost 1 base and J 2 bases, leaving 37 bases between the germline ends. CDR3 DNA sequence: TGTGCCAGAAGCTTGAAATTCGGCTGTATCAGATCTTCGGCCACAAAGGGGGGCAATCAGCCCCAGCATTTT. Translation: CARSLKFGCIRSSATKGGNQPQHF.

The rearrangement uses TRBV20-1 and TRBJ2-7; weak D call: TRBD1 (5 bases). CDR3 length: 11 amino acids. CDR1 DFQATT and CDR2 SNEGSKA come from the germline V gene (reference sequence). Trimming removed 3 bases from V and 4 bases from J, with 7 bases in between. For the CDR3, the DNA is TGCAGTGCTAGTAAGGGGTACGAGCAGTACTTC. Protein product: CSASKGYEQYF.

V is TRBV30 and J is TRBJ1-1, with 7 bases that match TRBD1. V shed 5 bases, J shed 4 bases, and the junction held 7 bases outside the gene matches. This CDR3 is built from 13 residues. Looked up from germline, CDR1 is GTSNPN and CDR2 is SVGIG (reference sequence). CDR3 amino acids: CAWEKGAGTEAFF. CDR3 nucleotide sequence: TGTGCCTGGGAAAAGGGGGCCGGCACTGAAGCTTTCTTT.

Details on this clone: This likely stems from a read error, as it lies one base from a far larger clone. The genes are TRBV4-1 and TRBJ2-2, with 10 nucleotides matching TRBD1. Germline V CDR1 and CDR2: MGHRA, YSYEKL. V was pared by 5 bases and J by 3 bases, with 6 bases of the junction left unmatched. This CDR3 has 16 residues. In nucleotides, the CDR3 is TGCGCCAGCAGCTTAGCCGGGACAGGGGACACCGGGGAGCTGTTTTTT. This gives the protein CASSLAGTGDTGELFF.

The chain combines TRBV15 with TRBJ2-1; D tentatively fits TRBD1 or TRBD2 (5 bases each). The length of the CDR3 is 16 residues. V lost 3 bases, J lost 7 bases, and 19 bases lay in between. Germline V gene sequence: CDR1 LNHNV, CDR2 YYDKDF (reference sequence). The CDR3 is CATSSLREGAGNEQFF. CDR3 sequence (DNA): TGTGCCACCAGCAGTCTCCGGGAAGGGGCAGGGAATGAGCAGTTCTTC.

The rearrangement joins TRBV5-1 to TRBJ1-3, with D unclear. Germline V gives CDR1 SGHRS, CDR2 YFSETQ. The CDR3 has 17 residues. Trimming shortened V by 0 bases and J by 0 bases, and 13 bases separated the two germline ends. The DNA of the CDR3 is TGCGCCAGCAGCTTGGTGGGTGGATTGGGCTCTGGAAACACCATATATTTT. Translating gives CASSLVGGLGSGNTIYF.

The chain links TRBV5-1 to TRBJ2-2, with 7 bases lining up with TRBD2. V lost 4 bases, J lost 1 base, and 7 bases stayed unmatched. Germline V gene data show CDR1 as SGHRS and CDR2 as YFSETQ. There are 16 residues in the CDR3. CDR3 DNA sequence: TGCGCCAGCAGCGGCTGGACGGGAGGGAACACCGGGGAGCTGTTTTTT. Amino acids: CASSGWTGGNTGELFF.